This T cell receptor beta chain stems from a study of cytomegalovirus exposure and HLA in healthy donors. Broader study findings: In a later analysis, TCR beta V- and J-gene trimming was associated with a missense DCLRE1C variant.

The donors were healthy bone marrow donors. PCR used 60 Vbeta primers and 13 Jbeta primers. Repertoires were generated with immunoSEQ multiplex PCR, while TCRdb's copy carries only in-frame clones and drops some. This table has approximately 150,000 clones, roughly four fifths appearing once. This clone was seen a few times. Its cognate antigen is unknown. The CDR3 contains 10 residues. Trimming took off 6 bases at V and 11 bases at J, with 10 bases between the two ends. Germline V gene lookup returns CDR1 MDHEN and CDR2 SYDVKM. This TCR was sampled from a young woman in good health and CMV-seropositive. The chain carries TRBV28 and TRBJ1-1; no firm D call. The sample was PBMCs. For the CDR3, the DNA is TGTGCCAGCAGCCCCCCACGGGCTTTCTTT. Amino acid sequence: CASSPPRAFF.